These 18 T cell receptor beta chains were sequenced from one sample in a study of blood T cells in healthy people across ages. Together with a sample-barcoded 5' primer, a J-beta primer mix was included in a second PCR lasting roughly 6 to 12 cycles. TCRdb ran MiXCR on the 5' RACE reads and lists one entry per CDR3 protein. The table lists some 290,000 distinct CDR3 sequences, roughly 26% of them singletons. Input material: blood. All receptors derive from a woman aged 70-85 years in good health.

Written as DNA, the CDR3 is TGTGCCAGCACGGGACTACCCTACGAGCAGTACTTC. Translation: CASTGLPYEQYF. The J gene is TRBJ2-5, the V gene TRBV28; 7 nucleotides match TRBD2. The J call may not be correct, given that the DNA end is closer to TRBJ2-7. The germline V gene has CDR1 MDHEN and CDR2 SYDVKM. This CDR3 is built from 12 residues.

Only a few counts were recorded for this clonotype. V gene TRBV11-2 combines with J gene TRBJ2-5; no firm D call. The V and J ends lost 5 bases and 4 bases respectively, with 20 bases between them. CDR1 SGHAT and CDR2 FQNNGV come from the germline V gene. CDR3 length: 16 residues. The DNA for the CDR3 is TGTGCCAGCAGCCCCGGTTTAGTCACAGTGGGAGAGACCCAGTACTTC. Protein product: CASSPGLVTVGETQYF.

Ten or more counts support this clonotype. The chain recombines TRBV5-1 with TRBJ2-5; tentatively, D is TRBD1 or TRBD2 (5 bases each). Germline lookup yields CDR1 SGHRS and CDR2 YFSETQ. This CDR3 comprises 15 residues. Trimming took 3 bases from V and 1 from J, leaving 13 bases between them. The CDR3 protein is CASSYGTQFQETQYF. As DNA, the CDR3 is TGCGCCAGCAGCTACGGGACGCAATTCCAAGAGACCCAGTACTTC.

This clonotype was recorded a few times. The gene calls are TRBV5-1 and TRBJ2-3, with D uncertain. The CDR3 is 16 residues long. Germline CDR1 SGHRS, CDR2 YFSETQ. Trimming shortened V by 2 bases and J by 1 base, and 14 bases separated the two germline ends. The CDR3 nucleotides are TGCGCCAGCAGCTTAAGGGCGGCCATCGGCACAGATACGCAGTATTTT. Protein sequence: CASSLRAAIGTDTQYF.

This sequence joins TRBV6-2 or TRBV6-3 and TRBJ2-3, with D perhaps assigned TRBD1 or TRBD2 (5 bases each). This CDR3 contains 16 residues. Germline V lookup: CDR1 MNHEY, CDR2 SVGEGT. Trimming left V 5 bases short and J 3 bases short, with 18 bases between. The chain's CDR3 is CASSALTGARTDTQYF. The CDR3 DNA reads as TGTGCCAGCAGTGCTCTGACCGGGGCTAGGACAGATACGCAGTATTTT.

This clonotype was counted between two and nine times. The V gene is TRBV24-1, the J gene TRBJ2-1, with D perhaps TRBD2 (7 bases). CDR1 and CDR2 from the germline V gene are KGHDR and SFDVKD. The V end lost 3 bases, the J end lost 0 bases, and 14 bases lay between the germline ends. CDR3 size: 17 residues. The CDR3 protein is CATSDGGRGSSYNEQFF. The CDR3 nucleotides read TGTGCCACCAGTGATGGGGGGAGGGGGAGCTCCTACAATGAGCAGTTCTTC.

V gene TRBV28 combines with J gene TRBJ1-5; D ambiguous. V shed 6 bases and J shed 2 bases, with 11 bases lying between them. CDR3 length: 14 residues. Germline V gene sequence: CDR1 MDHEN, CDR2 SYDVKM. Here the CDR3 reads CASSRSQGNQPQHF. The CDR3 coding sequence is TGTGCCAGCAGCCGATCTCAGGGCAATCAGCCCCAGCATTTT.

This chain uses TRBV27 with TRBJ2-1; 8 positions agree with TRBD1. The CDR3 runs to 13 residues. The V and J ends lost 9 bases and 1 base, in that order; junction bases with no gene match: 2. The V gene's germline CDR1 is MNHEY and CDR2 SMNVEV (reference sequence). This chain's CDR3 is CASWTGSYNEQFF. Here the CDR3 DNA reads TGTGCCAGTTGGACAGGGTCCTACAATGAGCAGTTCTTC.

This clonotype was seen a handful of times. A clone one base away is much larger, so this may be a read error. As the CDR3 is not closed by the conserved phenylalanine or tryptophan, this likely results from a read error. This chain connects TRBV29-1 to TRBJ2-5, with TRBD2 matching 8 bases. V dropped 7 bases and J dropped 2; count of bases not matched to a gene: 3. This CDR3 contains 12 residues. Germline V gene data show CDR1 as SQVTM and CDR2 as ANQGSEA. The CDR3 DNA sequence: TGCAGCGGGCGGGAGGCACAAGAGACCCAGTACCTC. It specifies CSGREAQETQYL.

This clonotype was seen a few times. The CDR3 loop reads CSARVVGAYQETQYF. The CDR3 DNA reads TGCAGTGCTAGAGTTGTAGGAGCGTACCAAGAGACCCAGTACTTC. V gene TRBV20-1 combines with J gene TRBJ2-5, with D unclear. The germline CDR1 and CDR2 sequences are DFQATT and SNEGSKA (reference sequence). Trimming removed 1 base at V and 0 bases at J, with 12 bases between. The CDR3 contains 15 residues.

The genes are TRBV6-1 and TRBJ2-3; D possibly corresponds to TRBD1 (6 bases). V lost 5 bases to trimming and J lost 2 bases, with 17 bases between them. The CDR3 contains 16 residues. The germline V gene encodes CDR1 MNHNS and CDR2 SASEGT. CDR3 in amino acids: CASSPGDPGHTDTQYF. The CDR3 nucleotides are TGTGCCAGCAGTCCAGGGGACCCGGGACACACAGATACGCAGTATTTT.

This clonotype was recorded at least ten times. V usage is TRBV7-9 and J usage is TRBJ2-7; D may be TRBD1 (6 bases). From germline, CDR1 is SEHNR and CDR2 FQNEAQ (reference sequence). The CDR3 covers 12 residues. Trimming took off 5 bases at V and 3 bases at J, with 8 bases between the two ends. CDR3 sequence: CASSIQGYEQYF. DNA for the CDR3: TGTGCCAGCAGCATACAGGGCTACGAGCAGTACTTC.

On this clonotype itself: The conserved closing phenylalanine or tryptophan is absent in this CDR3, likely reflecting a read error. It is unclear where the CDR3 begins or ends on the DNA, so no DNA is shown, and the CDR3 is as TCRdb lists it. The chain carries TRBV5-1 and TRBJ2-3. The germline V gene has CDR1 SGHRS and CDR2 YFSETQ. The CDR3 totals 8 residues, both ends included. CDR3 protein: CASSLVRY.

The rearrangement joins TRBV28 to TRBJ1-5; TRBD1 matches at 10 bases. The CDR3 contains 13 residues. Germline V gives CDR1 MDHEN, CDR2 SYDVKM. Trimming took 5 bases from V and 6 from J; bases not matched to a gene: 1. The CDR3 DNA reads as TGTGCCAGCAGTGACAGGGGGCTTCAGCCCCAGCATTTT. Protein sequence: CASSDRGLQPQHF.

The V and J genes are TRBV11-2 and TRBJ2-7, with D tentatively TRBD2 (5 bases). The germline V gene encodes CDR1 SGHAT and CDR2 FQNNGV. Trimming removed 0 bases from V and 2 bases from J, with 11 bases in between. CDR3 length equals 15 residues. CDR3 protein: CASSLEWTPAYEQYF. The CDR3 DNA reads TGTGCCAGCAGCTTAGAGTGGACTCCTGCCTACGAGCAGTACTTC.

CDR3: CASSSSGLADYGYTF. CDR3 nucleotide sequence: TGTGCCAGCAGCTCATCAGGGCTCGCTGACTATGGCTACACCTTC. The genes are TRBV7-2 and TRBJ1-2; D is possibly TRBD1 (5 bases). This CDR3 spans 15 amino acids. V lost 4 bases to trimming and J lost 3 bases, with 15 bases between them. Germline lookup yields CDR1 SGHTA and CDR2 FQGNSA. Looking up the rest from reference TRBV7-2 and TRBJ1-2 gives the full variable domain: GAGVSQSPSNKVTEKGKDVELRCDPISGHTALYWYRQSLGQGLEFLIYFQGNSAPDKSGLPSDRFSAERTGGSVSTLTIQRTQQEDSAVYLCASSSSGLADYGYTFGSGTRLTVV.

The chain links TRBV3-1 to TRBJ2-2; D may correspond to TRBD1 or TRBD2 (5 bases each). V was clipped by 4 bases and J by 3 bases, with 12 bases between them. CDR3 size: 15 residues. Germline CDR1 is LGHDT and CDR2 is YNNKEL (reference sequence). As DNA, the CDR3 is TGTGCCAGCAGCCCCCCGGGACCGGACACCGGGGAGCTGTTTTTT. It is translated as CASSPPGPDTGELFF.

As for this clonotype: A much larger clone differs from this one at a single base, so this may be a read error. The CDR3 DNA is TGCGCCAGCAGCTTGGGGCTAGCTGTCCCGGGAGGGCAGTTCTTC. This translates into CASSLGLAVPGGQFF. The rearrangement links TRBV5-1 to TRBJ2-1; 7 positions agree with TRBD2. Germline CDR1 reads SGHRS; CDR2 reads YFSETQ. The trim removed 0 bases at V and 12 bases at J, leaving 12 bases unmatched. The CDR3 length is 15 residues.